This TCR beta chain was profiled in a study of T cell responses to AZD1222 COVID-19 vaccine. Comments on this clone: Its antigen is as yet unknown.

General observations from the study: Possibly, clonal diversity was underestimated; donors were largely white British and included more females. In all cases, repertoires were sampled only after the peak T cell response. Per reports, nearly half of all spike-specific TCRs target regions that are unmutated in variants.

Germline CDR1 is LGHNA and CDR2 is YSLEER. This CDR3 comprises 17 residues. V shed 1 base and J shed 7 bases, with 22 bases lying between them. Using immunoSEQ multiplex PCR, the repertoire was profiled, and TCRdb retains in-frame clones only, with some absent. The sample has about 180,000 clones; about 93% are singletons. The material was peripheral blood, obtained 28 days after the second dose of the MenACWY control vaccine. The V gene is TRBV4-3, the J gene TRBJ2-5, with D possibly called TRBD1 or TRBD2 (5 bases each). The source is an adult who received the MenACWY meningococcal vaccine as a control. CDR3 nucleotides: TGCGCCAGCAGCCAAGTTCACCCAGGGTCGGGTGGGGGGACCCAGTACTTC. Translation: CASSQVHPGSGGGTQYF.